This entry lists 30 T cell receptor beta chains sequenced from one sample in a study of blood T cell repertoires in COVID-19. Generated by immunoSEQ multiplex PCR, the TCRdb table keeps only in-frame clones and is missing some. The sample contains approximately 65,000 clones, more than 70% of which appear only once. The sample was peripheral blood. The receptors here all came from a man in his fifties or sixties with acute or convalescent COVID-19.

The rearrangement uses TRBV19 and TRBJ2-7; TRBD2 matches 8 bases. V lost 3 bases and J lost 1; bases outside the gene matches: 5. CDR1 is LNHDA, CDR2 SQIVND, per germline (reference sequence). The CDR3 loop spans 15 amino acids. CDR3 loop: CASSIFERGSYEQYF. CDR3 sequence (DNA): TGTGCCAGTAGTATTTTCGAGCGGGGGTCCTACGAGCAGTACTTC.

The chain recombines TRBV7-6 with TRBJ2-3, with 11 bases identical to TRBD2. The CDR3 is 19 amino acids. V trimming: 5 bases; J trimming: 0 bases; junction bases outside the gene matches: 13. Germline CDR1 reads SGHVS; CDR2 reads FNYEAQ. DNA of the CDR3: TGTGCCAGCAGCCCATTAGCGGGGGGGCCGCATACGAGCACAGATACGCAGTATTTT. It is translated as CASSPLAGGPHTSTDTQYF.

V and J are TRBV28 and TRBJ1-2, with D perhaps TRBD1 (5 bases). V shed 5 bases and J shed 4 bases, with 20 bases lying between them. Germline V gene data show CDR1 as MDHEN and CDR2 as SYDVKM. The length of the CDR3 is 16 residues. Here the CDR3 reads CASSTRGLPSSYGYTF. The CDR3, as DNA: TGTGCCAGCAGTACCCGGGGACTCCCTAGCAGCTATGGCTACACCTTC.

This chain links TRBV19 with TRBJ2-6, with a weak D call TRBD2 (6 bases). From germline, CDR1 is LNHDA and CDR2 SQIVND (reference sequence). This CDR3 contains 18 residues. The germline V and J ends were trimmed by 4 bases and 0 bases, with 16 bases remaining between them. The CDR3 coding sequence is TGTGCCAGTAGTAATCAGGTCGGGGGATACTCTGGGGCCAACGTCCTGACTTTC. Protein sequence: CASSNQVGGYSGANVLTF.

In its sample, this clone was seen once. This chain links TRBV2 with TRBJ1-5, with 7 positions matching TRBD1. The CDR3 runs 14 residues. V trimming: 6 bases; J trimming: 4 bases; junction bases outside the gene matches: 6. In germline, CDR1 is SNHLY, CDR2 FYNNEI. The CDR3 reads CASRGTANNQPQHF. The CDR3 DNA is TGTGCCAGCAGGGGGACAGCTAATAATCAGCCCCAGCATTTT.

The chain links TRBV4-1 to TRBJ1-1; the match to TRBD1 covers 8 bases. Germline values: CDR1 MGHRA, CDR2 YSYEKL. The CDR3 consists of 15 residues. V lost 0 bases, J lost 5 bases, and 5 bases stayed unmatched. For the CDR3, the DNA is TGCGCCAGCAGCCAAGACCACAGGGGGGCGACTGAAGCTTTCTTT. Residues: CASSQDHRGATEAFF.

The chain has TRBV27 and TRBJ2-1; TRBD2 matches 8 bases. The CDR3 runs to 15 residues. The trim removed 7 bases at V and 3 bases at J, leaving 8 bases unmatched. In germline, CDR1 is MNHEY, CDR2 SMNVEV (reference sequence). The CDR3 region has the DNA TGTGCCAGCATCTCCGGGGGGGAGTGCTACAATGAGCAGTTCTTC. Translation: CASISGGECYNEQFF.

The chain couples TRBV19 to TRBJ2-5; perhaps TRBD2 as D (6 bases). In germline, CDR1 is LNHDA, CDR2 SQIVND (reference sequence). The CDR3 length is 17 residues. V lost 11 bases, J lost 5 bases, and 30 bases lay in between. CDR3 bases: TGTGCCCTTATAGTAATTGGGGGAGGTGGGTGCTGGGAGACCCAGTACTTC. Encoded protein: CALIVIGGGGCWETQYF.

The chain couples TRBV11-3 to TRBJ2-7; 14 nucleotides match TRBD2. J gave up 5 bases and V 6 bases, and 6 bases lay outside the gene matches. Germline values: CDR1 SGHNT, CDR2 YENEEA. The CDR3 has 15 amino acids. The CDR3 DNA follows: TGTGCCAGCAGTAAGCCGGGACTAGCGGGAGACGAGCAGTACTTC. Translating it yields CASSKPGLAGDEQYF.

CDR3 sequence reads: CASSSRGPGANVLTF. CDR3 coding DNA: TGCGCCAGCAGTAGCAGGGGGCCTGGGGCCAACGTCCTGACTTTC. The rearrangement uses TRBV5-1 and TRBJ2-6; 8 bases align to TRBD1. The CDR3 is made up of 15 amino acids. V shed 5 bases, J shed 2 bases, and the junction held 3 bases outside the gene matches. Per the germline V gene, CDR1 is SGHRS and CDR2 is YFSETQ.

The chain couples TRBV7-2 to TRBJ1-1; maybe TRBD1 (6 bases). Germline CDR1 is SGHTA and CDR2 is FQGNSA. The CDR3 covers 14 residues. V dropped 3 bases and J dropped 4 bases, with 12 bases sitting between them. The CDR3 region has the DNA TGTGCCAGCAGCTTCGCCAGGGGTCCCACTGAAGCTTTCTTT. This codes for CASSFARGPTEAFF.

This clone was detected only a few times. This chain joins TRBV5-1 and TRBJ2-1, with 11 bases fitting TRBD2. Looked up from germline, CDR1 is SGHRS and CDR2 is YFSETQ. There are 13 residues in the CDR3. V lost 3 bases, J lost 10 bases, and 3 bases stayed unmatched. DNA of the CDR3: TGCGCCAGCAGCTCGGGACTAGCGGACGAGCAGTTCTTC. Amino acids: CASSSGLADEQFF.

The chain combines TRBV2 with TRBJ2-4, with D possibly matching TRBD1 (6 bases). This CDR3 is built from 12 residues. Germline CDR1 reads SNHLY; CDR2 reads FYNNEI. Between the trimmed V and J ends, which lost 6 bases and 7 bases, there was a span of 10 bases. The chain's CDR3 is CASRDRRNIQYF. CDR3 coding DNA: TGTGCCAGCAGGGACAGAAGGAACATTCAGTACTTC.

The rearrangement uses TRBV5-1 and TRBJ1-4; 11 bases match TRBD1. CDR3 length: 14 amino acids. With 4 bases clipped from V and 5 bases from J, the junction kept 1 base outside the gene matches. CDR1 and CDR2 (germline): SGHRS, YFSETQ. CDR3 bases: TGCGCCAGCAGCAGGGACAGGGGGAATGAAAAACTGTTTTTT. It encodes CASSRDRGNEKLFF.

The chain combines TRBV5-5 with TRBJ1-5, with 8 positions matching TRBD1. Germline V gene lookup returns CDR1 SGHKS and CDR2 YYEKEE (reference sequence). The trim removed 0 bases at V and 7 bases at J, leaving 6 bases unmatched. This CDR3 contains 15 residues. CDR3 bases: TGTGCCAGCAGCTTGGAAAGACAGGGGACCCAGCCCCAGCATTTT. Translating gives CASSLERQGTQPQHF.

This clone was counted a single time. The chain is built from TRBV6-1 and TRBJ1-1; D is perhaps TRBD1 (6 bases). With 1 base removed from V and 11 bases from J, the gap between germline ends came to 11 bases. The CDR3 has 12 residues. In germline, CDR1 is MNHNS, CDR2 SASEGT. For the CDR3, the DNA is TGTGCCAGCAGTGAAGATGCGGGGGCTGCTTTCTTT. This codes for CASSEDAGAAFF.

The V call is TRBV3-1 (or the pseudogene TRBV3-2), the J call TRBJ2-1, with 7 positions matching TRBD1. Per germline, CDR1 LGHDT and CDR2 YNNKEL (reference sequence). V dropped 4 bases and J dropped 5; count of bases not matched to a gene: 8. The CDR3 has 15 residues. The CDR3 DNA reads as TGTGCCAGCAGCCCAATACCGGACAGGAACAATGAGCAGTTCTTC. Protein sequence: CASSPIPDRNNEQFF.

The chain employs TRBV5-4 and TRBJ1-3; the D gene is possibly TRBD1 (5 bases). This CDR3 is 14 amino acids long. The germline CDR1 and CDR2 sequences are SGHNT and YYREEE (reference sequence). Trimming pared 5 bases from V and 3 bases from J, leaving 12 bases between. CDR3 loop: CASRAGLDGNTIYF. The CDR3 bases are TGTGCCAGCAGGGCGGGACTCGATGGAAACACCATATATTTT.

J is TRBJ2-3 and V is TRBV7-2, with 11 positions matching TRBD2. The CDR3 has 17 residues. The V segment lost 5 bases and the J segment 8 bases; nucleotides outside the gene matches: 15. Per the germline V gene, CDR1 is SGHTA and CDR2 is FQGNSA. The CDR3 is CASSPPLSQGTSGTQYF. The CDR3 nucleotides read TGTGCCAGCAGCCCCCCGTTATCGCAGGGGACTAGCGGTACGCAGTATTTT.

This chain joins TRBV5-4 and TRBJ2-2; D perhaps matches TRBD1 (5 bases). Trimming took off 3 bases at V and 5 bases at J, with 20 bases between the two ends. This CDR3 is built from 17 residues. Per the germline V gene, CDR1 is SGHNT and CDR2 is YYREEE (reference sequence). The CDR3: CASSSPAKGPSTGELFF. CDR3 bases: TGTGCCAGCAGCTCTCCCGCCAAGGGGCCCTCGACCGGGGAGCTGTTTTTT.

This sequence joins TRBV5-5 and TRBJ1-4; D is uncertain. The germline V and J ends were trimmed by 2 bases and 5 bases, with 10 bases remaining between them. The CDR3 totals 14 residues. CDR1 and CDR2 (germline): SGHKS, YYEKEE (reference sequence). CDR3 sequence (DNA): TGTGCCAGCAGCTTCGGGGTCGGCAATGAAAAACTGTTTTTT. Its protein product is CASSFGVGNEKLFF.

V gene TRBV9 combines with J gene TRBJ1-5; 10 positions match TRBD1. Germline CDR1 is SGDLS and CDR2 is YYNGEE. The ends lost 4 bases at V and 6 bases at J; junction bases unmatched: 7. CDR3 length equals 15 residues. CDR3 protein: CASSSGTGEAQPQHF. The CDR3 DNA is TGTGCCAGCAGCTCCGGGACAGGGGAGGCTCAGCCCCAGCATTTT.

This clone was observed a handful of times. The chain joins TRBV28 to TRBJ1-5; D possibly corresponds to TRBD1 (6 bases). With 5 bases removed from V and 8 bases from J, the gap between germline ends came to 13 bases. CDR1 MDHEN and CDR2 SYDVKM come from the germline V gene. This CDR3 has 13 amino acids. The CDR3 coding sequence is TGTGCCAGCAGTGTTAGTAGGGGGAAGCCCCAGCATTTT. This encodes CASSVSRGKPQHF.

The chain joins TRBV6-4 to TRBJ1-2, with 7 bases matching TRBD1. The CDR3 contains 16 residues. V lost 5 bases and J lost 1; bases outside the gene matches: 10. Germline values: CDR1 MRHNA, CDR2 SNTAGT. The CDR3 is CASSKNRDSLNYGYTF. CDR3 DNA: TGTGCCAGCAGTAAGAACCGGGACAGCCTTAACTATGGCTACACCTTC.

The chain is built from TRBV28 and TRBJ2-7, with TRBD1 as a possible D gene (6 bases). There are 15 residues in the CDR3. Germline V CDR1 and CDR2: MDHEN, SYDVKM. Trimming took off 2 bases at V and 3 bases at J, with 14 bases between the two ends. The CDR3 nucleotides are TGTGCCAGCAGTTTAGAGGCAGGGGATCTCTACGAGCAGTACTTC. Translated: CASSLEAGDLYEQYF.

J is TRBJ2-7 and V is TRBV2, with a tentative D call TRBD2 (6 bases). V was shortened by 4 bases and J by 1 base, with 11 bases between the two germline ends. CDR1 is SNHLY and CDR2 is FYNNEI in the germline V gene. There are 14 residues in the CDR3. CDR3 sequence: CASSGQAGSYEQYF. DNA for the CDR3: TGTGCCAGCAGTGGGCAGGCGGGGTCCTACGAGCAGTACTTC.

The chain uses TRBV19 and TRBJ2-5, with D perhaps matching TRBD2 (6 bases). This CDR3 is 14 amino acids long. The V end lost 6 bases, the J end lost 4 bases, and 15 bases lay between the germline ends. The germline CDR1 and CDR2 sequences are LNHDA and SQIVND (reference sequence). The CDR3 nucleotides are TGTGCCAGTAGGAAGGACGGGGGTTCAGAGACCCAGTACTTC. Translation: CASRKDGGSETQYF.

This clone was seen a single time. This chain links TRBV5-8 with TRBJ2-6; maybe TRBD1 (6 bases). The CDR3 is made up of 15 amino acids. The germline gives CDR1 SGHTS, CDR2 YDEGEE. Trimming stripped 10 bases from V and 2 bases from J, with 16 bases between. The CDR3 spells CAQGMWGPGANVLTF. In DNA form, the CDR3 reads TGTGCCCAGGGGATGTGGGGGCCTGGGGCCAACGTCCTGACTTTC.

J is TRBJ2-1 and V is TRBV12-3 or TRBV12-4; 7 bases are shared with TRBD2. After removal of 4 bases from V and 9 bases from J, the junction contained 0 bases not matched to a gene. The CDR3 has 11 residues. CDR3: CASSWGGEQFF. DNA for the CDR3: TGTGCCAGCAGTTGGGGGGGTGAGCAGTTCTTC.

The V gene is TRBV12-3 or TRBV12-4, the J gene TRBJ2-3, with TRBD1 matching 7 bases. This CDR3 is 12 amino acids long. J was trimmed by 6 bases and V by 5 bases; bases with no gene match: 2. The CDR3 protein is CASSQTGDTQYF. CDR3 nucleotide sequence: TGTGCCAGCAGTCAGACAGGGGATACGCAGTATTTT.